The 19 T cell receptor beta chains below come from one sample, sequenced in a study of T-cell reconstitution after alpha-beta-depleted transplantation in children. Unique molecular identifiers featured in how the TCRbeta library was prepared. TCRdb re-analysed the PCR reads in MiXCR, keeping a single row per CDR3 protein. Here the sample spans over 300,000 distinct CDR3 sequences, about 9.3% being singletons. The sequencing used PBMCs from the stem cell graft donor, collected from the stem cell graft. The receptors originated from a human donor who donated a stem cell graft to a child with acute lymphoblastic leukemia.

The chain couples TRBV7-9 to TRBJ1-2; 9 nucleotides align to TRBD1. Germline-derived CDR1 and CDR2 are SEHNR and FQNEAQ (reference sequence). Trimming cost V 5 bases and J 8 bases; bases outside gene matches: 18. The CDR3 is 17 amino acids. In nucleotides, the CDR3 is TGTGCCAGCAGCGATCATCCGGGACAGGGTTTCTCGAAGGGCTACACCTTC. It encodes CASSDHPGQGFSKGYTF.

A note on this clonotype: A much bigger clone sits one base away, suggesting this may be a read error. V gene TRBV5-1 combines with J gene TRBJ2-2, with a weak D call TRBD1 (6 bases). Germline V gene lookup returns CDR1 SGHRS and CDR2 YFSETQ. The CDR3 length is 13 residues. This CDR3 reads CVSSFRGTGELFF. For the CDR3, the DNA is TGCGTCAGCAGCTTCAGGGGTACCGGGGAGCTGTTTTTT.

This chain links TRBV12-3 or TRBV12-4 with TRBJ2-7; D may be TRBD1 or TRBD2 (6 bases each). This CDR3 contains 12 residues. The V end was cut by 5 bases, the J end by 12 bases, with 17 bases between. CDR3 coding DNA: TGTGCCAGCAGTGACCAACAGGGAGGAAGGTACTTC. Translation: CASSDQQGGRYF.

This clonotype was recorded at least ten times. The chain carries TRBV5-6 and TRBJ2-1, with D perhaps TRBD2 (5 bases). The germline V gene encodes CDR1 SGHDT and CDR2 YYEEEE. The CDR3 has 15 amino acids. With 6 bases removed from V and 3 bases from J, the gap between germline ends came to 16 bases. The CDR3 DNA sequence: TGTGCCAGCAACCGAGGAGGCCCCAACTACAATGAGCAGTTCTTC. Translating gives CASNRGGPNYNEQFF.

This clonotype has more than one count but fewer than ten. The chain recombines TRBV20-1 with TRBJ1-2; possibly TRBD1 for D (6 bases). V was pared by 0 bases and J by 5 bases, with 16 bases between. Germline CDR1 is DFQATT and CDR2 is SNEGSKA (reference sequence). This CDR3 spans 15 amino acids. The chain's CDR3 is CSARDSGQPTYGYTF. CDR3 nucleotide sequence: TGCAGTGCTAGAGATAGCGGACAGCCAACTTATGGCTACACCTTC.

The chain joins TRBV20-1 to TRBJ2-5; D is unclear. Looked up from germline, CDR1 is DFQATT and CDR2 is SNEGSKA (reference sequence). V lost 7 bases to trimming and J lost 0 bases, with 24 bases between them. This CDR3 region has 17 residues. Here the CDR3 DNA reads TGCAGTGAGAGGCTTACACCCTCCTGGGTATACCAAGAGACCCAGTACTTC. Its protein is CSERLTPSWVYQETQYF.

This clonotype was counted only a few times. This sequence joins TRBV7-9 and TRBJ2-7, with a possible D match to TRBD1 (6 bases). The V and J ends lost 3 bases and 4 bases respectively, with 13 bases between them. Germline CDR1 and CDR2: SEHNR and FQNEAQ (reference sequence). CDR3 length: 14 residues. The CDR3 region has the DNA TGTGCCAGCAGCTTCCAGGGGATGGGGTACGAGCAGTACTTC. This sequence encodes CASSFQGMGYEQYF. Drawing the rest from reference TRBV7-9 and TRBJ2-7, the complete variable domain is DTGVSQNPRHKITKRGQNVTFRCDPISEHNRLYWYRQTLGQGPEFLTYFQNEAQLEKSRLLSDRFSAERPKGSFSTLEIQRTEQGDSAMYLCASSFQGMGYEQYFGPGTRLTVT.

This clonotype was counted many times. This rearrangement joins TRBV20-1 to TRBJ2-4; TRBD1 matches at 8 bases. Germline assignment: CDR1 DFQATT and CDR2 SNEGSKA (reference sequence). The CDR3 extends over 17 amino acids. With 3 bases clipped from V and 7 bases from J, the junction kept 17 bases outside the gene matches. In DNA, the CDR3 is TGCAGTGCTAGGCCTGTGTTTGGGGCAGGGGGCAGGAACATTCAGTACTTC. This encodes CSARPVFGAGGRNIQYF.

This clonotype was counted only a few times. The rearrangement joins TRBV20-1 to TRBJ2-7, with 7 bases aligning to TRBD1. Germline V gene data show CDR1 as DFQATT and CDR2 as SNEGSKA (reference sequence). V was pared by 3 bases and J by 2 bases, with 4 bases of the junction left unmatched. The CDR3 is 13 residues long. CDR3 coding DNA: TGCAGTGCTAGCGCCAGGGGGACCTACGAGCAGTACTTC. Translating it yields CSASARGTYEQYF.

This clonotype has a count of ten or more. The CDR3 sequence: CASSSTQNTEAFF. The CDR3 DNA reads TGTGCCAGCAGTTCGACCCAGAACACTGAAGCTTTCTTT. The rearrangement uses TRBV6-2 or TRBV6-3 and TRBJ1-1, with unresolved D. Germline V gene sequence: CDR1 MNHEY, CDR2 SVGEGT. V was trimmed by 4 bases and J by 1 base, leaving 7 bases between them. There are 13 residues in the CDR3.

The table lists this clonotype with a few counts. The rearrangement links TRBV15 to TRBJ2-1; D is possibly TRBD2 (6 bases). Trimming removed 3 bases at V and 8 bases at J, with 20 bases between. The CDR3 spans 16 residues. Germline V lookup: CDR1 LNHNV, CDR2 YYDKDF (reference sequence). DNA of the CDR3: TGTGCCACCAGCAGCGGCTGGGGTAGGAGGGCGGATGAGCAGTTCTTC. Its protein product is CATSSGWGRRADEQFF.

The chain joins TRBV5-1 to TRBJ2-5; no clear D gene. The length of the CDR3 is 14 residues. CDR1 is SGHRS and CDR2 is YFSETQ in the germline V gene. Trimming removed 2 bases from V and 0 bases from J, with 8 bases in between. The CDR3 bases are TGCGCCAGCAGCTTTTTCCAGGACCAAGAGACCCAGTACTTC. This codes for CASSFFQDQETQYF.

A few counts support this clonotype. V usage is TRBV12-3 or TRBV12-4 and J usage is TRBJ1-4; 10 bases line up with TRBD1. This CDR3 spans 15 amino acids. V gave up 6 bases and J gave up 8 bases; unmatched junction bases: 9. The CDR3 spells CASSDRGLSVEKLFF. The CDR3 nucleotides are TGTGCCAGCAGCGACAGGGGGCTTTCGGTAGAAAAACTGTTTTTT.

The table lists this clonotype with a few counts. The rearrangement joins TRBV2 to TRBJ2-1; tentatively, D is TRBD1 or TRBD2 (6 bases each). This CDR3 spans 17 amino acids. The germline V gene encodes CDR1 SNHLY and CDR2 FYNNEI. V was pared by 6 bases and J by 0 bases, with 18 bases between. CDR3 sequence: CASSKRGRISSYNEQFF. The CDR3 region has the DNA TGTGCCAGCAGCAAAAGGGGGAGGATTAGCTCCTACAATGAGCAGTTCTTC.

This clonotype has just a few counts. CDR3 protein: CATSRVGDSSYEQYF. The CDR3 region has the DNA TGTGCCACCAGCAGAGTTGGGGATAGCTCCTACGAGCAGTACTTC. The J gene is TRBJ2-7, the V gene TRBV15, with D uncertain. Germline CDR1 and CDR2: LNHNV and YYDKDF (reference sequence). The CDR3 consists of 15 residues. The V and J ends lost 1 base and 0 bases respectively, with 10 bases between them. Using reference TRBV15 and TRBJ2-7 for the parts outside the CDR3, the full variable domain is DAMVIQNPRYQVTQFGKPVTLSCSQTLNHNVMYWYQQKSSQAPKLLFHYYDKDFNNEADTPDNFQSRRPNTSFCFLDIRSPGLGDTAMYLCATSRVGDSSYEQYFGPGTRLTVT.

In this sample, this clonotype turned up a few times. The chain recombines TRBV7-3 with TRBJ1-5; D is ambiguous. The ends were cut back, 5 bases at V and 6 bases at J, with 11 bases in the middle. The CDR3 length is 13 residues. Germline loops: CDR1 SGHTA, CDR2 FQGTGA. CDR3 nucleotides: TGTGCCAGCAGCGAACAACGAGGTCAGCCCCAGCATTTT. It is translated as CASSEQRGQPQHF.

This clonotype has just a few counts. The V call is TRBV5-4, the J call TRBJ1-1; D possibly corresponds to TRBD1 (6 bases). CDR3 size: 15 residues. The germline CDR1 and CDR2 sequences are SGHNT and YYREEE (reference sequence). Trimming pared 5 bases from V and 0 bases from J, leaving 14 bases between. The CDR3 bases are TGTGCCAGCAGTCCCGGGGGCTTCATGAACACTGAAGCTTTCTTT. Encoded protein: CASSPGGFMNTEAFF.

This clonotype has a handful of counts. This chain uses TRBV30 with TRBJ1-1; D may be TRBD1 (5 bases). CDR1 and CDR2 (germline): GTSNPN, SVGIG (reference sequence). The CDR3 runs to 12 residues. V dropped 4 bases and J dropped 2 bases, with 8 bases sitting between them. CDR3 amino acids: CAWNRKNTEAFF. The DNA of the CDR3 is TGTGCCTGGAACAGGAAAAACACTGAAGCTTTCTTT.

This clonotype was recorded a few times. The rearrangement links TRBV7-6 to TRBJ2-3; unclear D gene. Between the trimmed V and J ends, which lost 4 bases and 4 bases, there was a span of 12 bases. The germline V gene encodes CDR1 SGHVS and CDR2 FNYEAQ. The CDR3 covers 14 residues. CDR3 in amino acids: CASSSDPRPDTQYF. CDR3 nucleotides: TGTGCCAGCAGCTCGGACCCCAGGCCAGATACGCAGTATTTT. Filled out from reference TRBV7-6 and TRBJ2-3, the complete variable domain reads GAGVSQSPRYKVTKRGQDVALRCDPISGHVSLYWYRQALGQGPEFLTYFNYEAQQDKSGLPNDRFSAERPEGSISTLTIQRTEQRDSAMYRCASSSDPRPDTQYFGPGTRLTVL.